Listed below are T cell receptor beta chains from one sample, sequenced in a study of monozygotic twins with inflammatory bowel disease. TCRdb re-called the 5' RACE reads; one entry per CDR3 protein, DNA not given. Reported are just over 300,000 distinct CDR3 sequences; the ten largest clones contain over 5%. Source material: blood. Receptor source: a human donor with ulcerative colitis or Crohn's disease, or a healthy co-twin of an affected twin (not recorded which). Each CDR3 is given with its conserved first and last residue.

v_call	j_call	cdr3_aa
TRBV12-5	TRBJ2-5	CASGLPPGQLYF
TRBV12-3/TRBV12-4	TRBJ2-3	CASSRGRGSTDTQYF
TRBV5-5	TRBJ1-5	CASSLLWLTDQPQHF
TRBV19	TRBJ1-5	CASRPQISNQPQHF
TRBV11-2	TRBJ2-7	CASSLRAGGSYEQYF
TRBV10-3	TRBJ2-3	CAISESSDTQYF
TRBV5-7	TRBJ1-1	CASSLNMIQGGPNTEAFF
TRBV5-1	TRBJ2-3	CASSTGRATQYF
TRBV27	TRBJ1-6	CATSDRSSYNSPLHF
TRBV19	TRBJ2-1	CASRETGNTSGRIYNEQFF
TRBV7-2	TRBJ1-1	CASSQNRPGGGTEAFF
TRBV18	TRBJ2-7	CASSPASTYEQYF
TRBV5-1	TRBJ2-4	CASSDRLAKNIQYF
TRBV7-8	TRBJ1-1	CASSLAGQLNTEAFF
TRBV18	TRBJ2-7	CASSPPNRGRGEQYF
TRBV7-3	TRBJ2-7	CASSSQLAGAGRPYEQYF
TRBV4-2	TRBJ2-1	CASSQEGRSGNRLNEQFF
TRBV7-2	TRBJ1-5	CASSSSYDQPQHF
TRBV5-1	TRBJ2-1	CASSYSSGGAGNEQFF
TRBV11-2	TRBJ2-1	CASSFGGSNEQFF
TRBV29-1	TRBJ2-5	CSALPRGWEKETQYF
TRBV7-2	TRBJ2-6	CASSLLGGHSGANVLTF
TRBV20-1	TRBJ2-3	CSARDTVLTTDTQYF
TRBV20-1	TRBJ2-3	CSAAERRGGPADTQYF
TRBV12-3/TRBV12-4	TRBJ2-1	CASRLRDSYNEQFF
TRBV11-1	TRBJ2-6	CASSFAGGGGIGANVLTF
TRBV5-6	TRBJ2-1	CASSLRGTAGKFF
TRBV12-3/TRBV12-4	TRBJ1-5	CASSLGRPGSNQPQHF
TRBV20-1	TRBJ1-2	CSARPSGTVTNYGYTF
TRBV10-3	TRBJ1-1	CAISDIAGSNTEAFF
TRBV7-9	TRBJ2-5	CASSLAGSGAGQETQYF
TRBV20-1	TRBJ2-7	CSARGARFVTVYEQYF
TRBV28	TRBJ2-2	CASIRSGGLSLFF
TRBV3-1	TRBJ1-1	CASSRAGSVNTEAFF
TRBV30	TRBJ2-7	CAYSTSGTYEQYF
TRBV20-1	TRBJ1-2	CSASGQGGMDGYTF
TRBV7-8	TRBJ1-4	CASSLAGQPLLFF
TRBV7-2	TRBJ2-7	CASGRGGIILEQYF
TRBV30	TRBJ1-2	CAWSFQRQRDGYTF
TRBV5-1	TRBJ2-3	CASSLMAQRGLPDTQYF
TRBV5-1	TRBJ2-3	CASSLRLAGADTQYF
TRBV24-1	TRBJ2-7	CATSDRETGGEQYF
TRBV5-1	TRBJ2-2	CASSFTGTPGEPFF
TRBV3-1	TRBJ2-1	CASSQAFSWTSGYNEQFF
TRBV15	TRBJ2-2	CATRDLSIGELFF
TRBV7-2	TRBJ2-5	CASSLGLAGSLETQYF
TRBV28	TRBJ2-3	CASSLQGKTSTSTDTQYF
TRBV12-3/TRBV12-4	TRBJ2-5	CASSSRSQTRETQYF
TRBV12-3/TRBV12-4	TRBJ2-1	CASSSTTGTNYNGQFF
TRBV12-3/TRBV12-4	TRBJ1-2	CASSPTTPDREGTF
TRBV19	TRBJ1-1	CASSRKPMNTEAFF
TRBV2	TRBJ2-1	CATPGHRQEQFF